The clone carrying this T cell receptor beta chain was detected only a few times. As yet, its antigen is unknown. The sample is drawn from a study of CD8 T cells in ankylosing spondylitis. General study points: Reported data indicate significant enrichment of disease-linked clones within matched ankylosing spondylitis synovial fluid. Reports of some motif variants in reactive arthritis synovial fluid and blood predate this one. In ankylosing spondylitis blood, a motif of roughly 8 highly homologous TCR beta variants appeared characteristic.

Germline CDR1 and CDR2: DFQATT and SNEGSKA (reference sequence). Germline trimming cut 3 bases from V and 4 bases from J; bases unmatched to any gene: 6. The CDR3 spans 14 residues. TCRdb itself ran the 5' RACE reads through MiXCR, one entry per CDR3 protein. Of more than 400,000 distinct CDR3 sequences in the sample, approximately 5.3% are singletons; the top ten hold 3% to 4.5%. Sample: blood, either unsorted or a sorted T cell fraction (not recorded which). This receptor was identified in a male donor with ankylosing spondylitis. V is TRBV20-1 and J is TRBJ2-1, with 7 bases matching TRBD2. CDR3 amino acids: CSARGREMYNEQFF. In DNA form, the CDR3 reads TGCAGTGCTAGGGGGCGGGAGATGTACAATGAGCAGTTCTTC.